The clone carrying this T cell receptor (beta chain) turned up a few times. This record comes from a study of T-cell memory formation after mild COVID-19. Study-level information: Clusters were largely donor specific.

In TCRdb, the 5' RACE reads were re-called with MiXCR into one record per CDR3 protein. The repertoire holds roughly 550,000 distinct CDR3 sequences, with around 21% as singletons. This receptor was identified in an adult woman who had mild COVID-19 (a few samples of this study predate the infection). Cell type and time point are not known. Sequencing input: PBMCs or a T cell subset sorted from them (not recorded which).

This CDR3 reads CASSLAGTGLNNEQFF. The DNA of the CDR3 is TGCGCCAGCAGCTTGGCAGGGACAGGGCTCAACAATGAGCAGTTCTTC. The chain carries TRBV5-1 and TRBJ2-1; 9 nucleotides match TRBD1. The germline V gene has CDR1 SGHRS and CDR2 YFSETQ. Trimming at V came to 0 bases and at J to 5 bases, leaving 6 bases not matched to a gene. CDR3 length equals 16 residues.